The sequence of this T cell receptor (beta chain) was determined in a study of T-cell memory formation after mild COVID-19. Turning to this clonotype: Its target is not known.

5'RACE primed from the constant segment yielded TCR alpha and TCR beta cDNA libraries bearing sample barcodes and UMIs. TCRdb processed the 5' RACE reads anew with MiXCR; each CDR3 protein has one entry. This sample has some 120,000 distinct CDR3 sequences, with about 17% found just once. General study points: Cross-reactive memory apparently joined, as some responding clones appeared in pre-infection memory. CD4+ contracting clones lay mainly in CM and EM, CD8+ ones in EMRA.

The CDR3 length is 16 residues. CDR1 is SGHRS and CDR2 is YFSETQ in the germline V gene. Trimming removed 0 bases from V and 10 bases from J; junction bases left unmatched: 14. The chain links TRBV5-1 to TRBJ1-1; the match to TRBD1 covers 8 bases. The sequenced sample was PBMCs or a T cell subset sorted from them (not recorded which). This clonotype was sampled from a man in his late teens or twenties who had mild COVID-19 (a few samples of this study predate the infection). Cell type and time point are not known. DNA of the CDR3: TGCGCCAGCAGCTTGGATACGGACAGGGCCCGCATGGCAGCTTTCTTT. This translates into CASSLDTDRARMAAFF.